A selection of T cell receptor beta chains follows, all from one sample in a study of cytomegalovirus exposure and HLA in healthy donors. Generated by immunoSEQ multiplex PCR, the TCRdb table keeps only in-frame clones and is missing some. The top ten clones hold 1% of a sample with about 150,000 clones, over 75% of them seen once. The sequencing sample was made of PBMCs. Every receptor here comes from a woman between 45 and 65 years old in good health and CMV-seropositive. CDR3s include the opening cysteine and the closing phenylalanine or tryptophan. D genes are given only for firm matches. For some rows the clone size is stated as once, few or many, or as a class when expanded; others skip it.

j_gene: TRBJ1-2
abundance: -
v_gene: TRBV6-5
d_gene: -
CDR3nt: TGTGCCAGCAGTTACGACAGATGGAACTATGGCTACACCTTC
CDR3aa: CASSYDRWNYGYTF

j_gene: TRBJ2-7
abundance: -
v_gene: TRBV5-6
d_gene: TRBD2
CDR3nt: TGTGCCAGCAGCTTGGCCCCGACTAGCGGGAGACCCCCCTACGAGCAGTACTTC
CDR3aa: CASSLAPTSGRPPYEQYF

j_gene: TRBJ1-2
abundance: once
v_gene: TRBV7-6
d_gene: TRBD1
CDR3nt: TGTGCCAGCAGCCCGGGACAGAACTATGGCTACACCTTC
CDR3aa: CASSPGQNYGYTF

j_gene: TRBJ1-5
abundance: -
v_gene: TRBV7-2
d_gene: -
CDR3nt: TGTGCCAGCAGCTTAACAGTCAATCAGCCCCAGCATTTT
CDR3aa: CASSLTVNQPQHF

j_gene: TRBJ2-1
abundance: few
v_gene: TRBV9
d_gene: TRBD2
CDR3nt: TGTGCCAGCAGCCGCACCCTCGGGACTACCTACAATGAGCAGTTCTTC
CDR3aa: CASSRTLGTTYNEQFF

j_gene: TRBJ2-1
abundance: -
v_gene: TRBV5-1
d_gene: -
CDR3nt: TGCGCCAGCAGCTTGAGTTACCCAAGAGATGAGCAGTTCTTC
CDR3aa: CASSLSYPRDEQFF

j_gene: TRBJ1-2
abundance: -
v_gene: TRBV28
d_gene: TRBD1
CDR3nt: TGTGCCAGCAGAACCTCTGGACAGGGAATCTATGGCTACACCTTC
CDR3aa: CASRTSGQGIYGYTF

j_gene: TRBJ2-1
abundance: -
v_gene: TRBV18
d_gene: TRBD1
CDR3nt: TGTGCCAGCTCACCTACGGCAGGGGGACATGAGCAGTTCTTC
CDR3aa: CASSPTAGGHEQFF

j_gene: TRBJ1-2
abundance: once
v_gene: TRBV11-3
d_gene: -
CDR3nt: TGTGCCAGCAGCCAGGGCAGTGGCTACACCTTC
CDR3aa: CASSQGSGYTF

j_gene: TRBJ1-2
abundance: once
v_gene: TRBV7-6
d_gene: -
CDR3nt: TGTGCCAGCAGCTCAGCCGATATGAGGGGCTACACCTTC
CDR3aa: CASSSADMRGYTF

j_gene: TRBJ2-5
abundance: -
v_gene: TRBV18
d_gene: TRBD1
CDR3nt: TGTGCCAGCTCACCACTTAGCTTCGGGACAGGGTACCAAGAGACCCAGTACTTC
CDR3aa: CASSPLSFGTGYQETQYF

j_gene: TRBJ2-1
abundance: few
v_gene: TRBV27
d_gene: TRBD1
CDR3nt: TGTGCCAGCAGAGGGACAGGGGGTATTGGGGAGCAGTTCTTC
CDR3aa: CASRGTGGIGEQFF

j_gene: TRBJ1-1
abundance: -
v_gene: TRBV9
d_gene: -
CDR3nt: TGTGCCAGCAGCCAGGGCACTGAAGCTTTCTTT
CDR3aa: CASSQGTEAFF

j_gene: TRBJ2-5
abundance: few
v_gene: TRBV4-1
d_gene: TRBD1
CDR3nt: TGCGCCAGCAGCCAAAGACAGGGGGAAGAGACCCAGTACTTC
CDR3aa: CASSQRQGEETQYF

j_gene: TRBJ2-2
abundance: once
v_gene: TRBV30
d_gene: TRBD2
CDR3nt: TGTGCCTGGAGCCCCGCCACTAGCGCGTCGGCCGGGGAGCTGTTTTTT
CDR3aa: CAWSPATSASAGELFF

j_gene: TRBJ2-7
abundance: -
v_gene: TRBV10-3
d_gene: -
CDR3nt: TGTGCCATCGGGGGAAGGAGGGGGCGGGACGAGCAGTACTTC
CDR3aa: CAIGGRRGRDEQYF

j_gene: TRBJ1-2
abundance: -
v_gene: TRBV9
d_gene: -
CDR3nt: TGTGCCAGCAACAAGGCAGGGGGCTACACCTTC
CDR3aa: CASNKAGGYTF

j_gene: TRBJ2-2
abundance: few
v_gene: TRBV11-3
d_gene: -
CDR3nt: TGTGCCAGCAGTCCGACGGGGGTCGGGGAGCTGTTTTTT
CDR3aa: CASSPTGVGELFF

j_gene: TRBJ2-1
abundance: -
v_gene: TRBV19
d_gene: -
CDR3nt: TGTGCCAGTAGTATAAGCCTCTCCTACAATGAGCAGTTCTTC
CDR3aa: CASSISLSYNEQFF

j_gene: TRBJ2-5
abundance: -
v_gene: TRBV6-4
d_gene: -
CDR3nt: TGTGCCAGCAGCAGGGGCTGGGGAGAGACCCAGTACTTC
CDR3aa: CASSRGWGETQYF

j_gene: TRBJ2-3
abundance: -
v_gene: TRBV15
d_gene: TRBD2
CDR3nt: TGTGCCACCAGCAGGGTTTCCGGGAGGGGAGATACGCAGTATTTT
CDR3aa: CATSRVSGRGDTQYF

j_gene: TRBJ2-7
abundance: -
v_gene: TRBV19
d_gene: -
CDR3nt: TGTGCCAGTAGCTGGGGACATCGATACGAGCAGTACTTC
CDR3aa: CASSWGHRYEQYF

j_gene: TRBJ2-6
abundance: -
v_gene: TRBV5-1
d_gene: -
CDR3nt: TGCGCCAGCAGCGAGACAGTATCTGGGGCCAACGTCCTGACTTTC
CDR3aa: CASSETVSGANVLTF

j_gene: TRBJ2-1
abundance: -
v_gene: TRBV28
d_gene: TRBD2
CDR3nt: TGTGCCAGCAGTTTAAACGTCATCGGGACTAGATTCAGTGAGCAGTTCTTC
CDR3aa: CASSLNVIGTRFSEQFF

j_gene: TRBJ2-1
abundance: -
v_gene: TRBV27
d_gene: TRBD2
CDR3nt: TGTGCCAGCAGTTTATCTAGCGGGGGGTCGTCCTACAATGAGCAGTTCTTC
CDR3aa: CASSLSSGGSSYNEQFF

j_gene: TRBJ1-5
abundance: -
v_gene: TRBV7-9
d_gene: -
CDR3nt: TGTGCCAGCAGCTTAGCAGGGGAGGATCAGCCCCAGCATTTT
CDR3aa: CASSLAGEDQPQHF

j_gene: TRBJ1-3
abundance: -
v_gene: TRBV9
d_gene: TRBD1
CDR3nt: TGTGCCAGCAGCGTAGACAGGGGCGGAAACACCATATATTTT
CDR3aa: CASSVDRGGNTIYF

j_gene: TRBJ2-1
abundance: -
v_gene: TRBV15
d_gene: -
CDR3nt: TGTGCCACCAGCAGAGATCTGGCGGGCGGAAACAATGAGCAGTTCTTC
CDR3aa: CATSRDLAGGNNEQFF